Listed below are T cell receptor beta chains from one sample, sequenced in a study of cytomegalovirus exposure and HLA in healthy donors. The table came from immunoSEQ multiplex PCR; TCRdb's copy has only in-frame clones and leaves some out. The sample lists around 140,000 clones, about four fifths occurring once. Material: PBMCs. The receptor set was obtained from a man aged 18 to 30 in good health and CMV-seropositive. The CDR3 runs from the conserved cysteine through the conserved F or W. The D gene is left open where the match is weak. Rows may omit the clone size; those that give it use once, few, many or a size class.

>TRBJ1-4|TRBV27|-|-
TGTGCCAGCAGTTTTGTGGGGGGGGCGTCTAATGAAAAACTGTTTTTT
CASSFVGGASNEKLFF
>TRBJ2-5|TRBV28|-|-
TGTGCCAGCAGTCCAATCGCATCCGGAGGAGAGACCCAGTACTTC
CASSPIASGGETQYF
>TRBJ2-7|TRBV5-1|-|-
TGCGCCAGCAGCCCACAAGGGGTACGTAACGAGCAGTACTTC
CASSPQGVRNEQYF
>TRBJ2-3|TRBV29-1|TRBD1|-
TGCAGCGTTGTCCCAGGGGGTTCCACAGATACGCAGTATTTT
CSVVPGGSTDTQYF
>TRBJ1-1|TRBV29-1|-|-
TGCAGCGTCCGGGAGTTGAACACTGAAGCTTTCTTT
CSVRELNTEAFF
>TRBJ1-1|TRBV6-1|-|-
TGTGCCAGCCTAGATCAGGGTTCGAACACTGAAGCTTTCTTT
CASLDQGSNTEAFF
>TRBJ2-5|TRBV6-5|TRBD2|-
TGTGCCAGCAGTTACTCAAGGTCTAGCGGGAAAACGACCCAGTACTTC
CASSYSRSSGKTTQYF
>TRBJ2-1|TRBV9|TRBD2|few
TGTGCCAGCAGCGTCCGGGACTACCCTGGGGTTAGAAATGAGCAGTTCTTC
CASSVRDYPGVRNEQFF
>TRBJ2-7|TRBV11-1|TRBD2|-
TGTGCCAGCAGCACTAGCGGTACCTACGAGCAGTACTTC
CASSTSGTYEQYF
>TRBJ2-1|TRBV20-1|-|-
TGCAGTGCTACATCCAGAGGGGAGCAGTTCTTC
CSATSRGEQFF
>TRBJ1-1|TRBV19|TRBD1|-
TGTGCCAGTTGCGGACAGGTTGGGGACACTGAAGCTTTCTTT
CASCGQVGDTEAFF
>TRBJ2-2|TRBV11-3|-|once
TGTGCCAGCAGCCTCGGACTGAACACCGGGGAGCTGTTTTTT
CASSLGLNTGELFF
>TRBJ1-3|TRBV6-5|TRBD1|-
TGTGCCAGCAGGGGGACAGGGACCTCTGGAAACACCATATATTTT
CASRGTGTSGNTIYF
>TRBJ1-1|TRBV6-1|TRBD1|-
TGTGCCAGCAGTGAAGACAGGGGGACTGAAGCTTTCTTT
CASSEDRGTEAFF
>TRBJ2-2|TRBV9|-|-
TGTGCCAGCAGCGTAGGAGCGGACACCGGGGAGCTGTTTTTT
CASSVGADTGELFF
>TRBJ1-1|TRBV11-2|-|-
TGTGCCAGCAGCTTAGTCAGGAACACTGAAGCTTTCTTT
CASSLVRNTEAFF
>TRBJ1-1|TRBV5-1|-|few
TGCGCCAGCAGCTCGGGGGGCGAAGCTTTCTTT
CASSSGGEAFF
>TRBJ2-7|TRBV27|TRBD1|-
TGTGCCAGCAGAGGCTATCAATACAGGGGCTACGAGCAGTACTTC
CASRGYQYRGYEQYF
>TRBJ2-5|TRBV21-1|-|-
TGTGCCAGCAGAGCCGAGACCCAGTACTTC
CASRAETQYF
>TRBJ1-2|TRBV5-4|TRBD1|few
TGTGCCAGCAGCTATGGACAGGGGGCGAGGAGCTACTATGGCTACACCTTC
CASSYGQGARSYYGYTF
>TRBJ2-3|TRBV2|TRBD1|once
TGTGCCAGCTCCCGGACAGGGAGCACAGATACGCAGTATTTT
CASSRTGSTDTQYF
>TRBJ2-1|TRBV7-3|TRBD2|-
TGTGCCAGCAGCTCCCCTGGACTAGCGGGAGGGCTCGGTGAGCAGTTCTTC
CASSSPGLAGGLGEQFF